These T cell receptor beta chains were read from a single sample in a study of blood T cell repertoires in COVID-19. Here immunoSEQ multiplex PCR was the method, and the copy in TCRdb shows in-frame clones only, minus some. This sample has tens of thousands of clones, with 75% to 90% found just once. Sequences were obtained from peripheral blood. These receptors came from a woman aged 70-85 years with acute or convalescent COVID-19. CDR3s include the opening cysteine and the closing phenylalanine or tryptophan. The order of the fields is clone size, D gene, J gene, V gene, CDR3 protein, CDR3 DNA. D genes are given only for firm matches. Clone size is stated in some rows and not others, as once, few, many or a class when expanded.

NA	TRBD1	TRBJ1-2	TRBV7-2	CASSPPGQGYGYTF	TGTGCCAGCAGCCCGCCGGGACAGGGTTATGGCTACACCTTC
NA	NA	TRBJ1-5	TRBV23-1	CASSQSFSGTHTNQPQHF	TGCGCCAGCAGTCAATCATTTTCAGGCACCCATACCAATCAGCCCCAGCATTTT
once	TRBD1	TRBJ1-1	TRBV5-1	CASSLVDRLNTEAFF	TGCGCCAGCAGCTTGGTGGACAGGCTGAACACTGAAGCTTTCTTT
NA	NA	TRBJ2-7	TRBV6-6	CASRLRGDEQYF	TGTGCCAGCAGACTCAGGGGGGACGAGCAGTACTTC
NA	NA	TRBJ1-1	TRBV5-6	CASSSLQGYISYTEAFF	TGTGCCAGCAGCTCTTTGCAGGGTTATATTTCTTACACTGAAGCTTTCTTT
NA	TRBD2	TRBJ2-5	TRBV5-1	CASSLWKGTSGEETQYF	TGCGCCAGCAGCTTATGGAAGGGGACTAGCGGGGAAGAGACCCAGTACTTC
NA	NA	TRBJ1-1	TRBV7-2	CASSLLHRDEAFF	TGTGCCAGCAGCTTATTGCATCGAGATGAAGCTTTCTTT
once	NA	TRBJ1-4	TRBV9	CASSLTDLGNEKLFF	TGTGCCAGCAGCCTAACGGACTTAGGGAATGAAAAACTGTTTTTT
NA	NA	TRBJ1-5	TRBV19	CASSMGGGGAHNQPQHF	TGTGCCAGTAGTATGGGGGGAGGAGGGGCCCATAATCAGCCCCAGCATTTT
NA	NA	TRBJ1-2	TRBV19	CASSPFGRGTNYGYTF	TGTGCCAGTAGTCCTTTCGGACGGGGTACTAACTATGGCTACACCTTC
NA	NA	TRBJ2-6	TRBV7-2	CASSKAGVAGANVLTF	TGTGCCAGCAGCAAGGCAGGGGTTGCGGGGGCCAACGTCCTGACTTTC
NA	TRBD1	TRBJ1-1	TRBV11-3	CASSLDGQAQGEAFF	TGTGCCAGCAGCTTAGATGGACAGGCCCAAGGGGAAGCTTTCTTT
once	TRBD2	TRBJ2-2	TRBV6-2/TRBV6-3	CASSYLTSGGGVTGELFF	TGTGCCAGCAGTTACCTCACTAGCGGGGGGGGCGTCACCGGGGAGCTGTTTTTT
once	NA	TRBJ1-1	TRBV3-1/TRBV3-2	CASSRNDMTEAFF	TGTGCCAGCAGCCGGAATGACATGACTGAAGCTTTCTTT
NA	TRBD2	TRBJ2-1	TRBV4-1	CASSQRERGGSYNEQFF	TGCGCCAGCAGCCAAAGGGAGCGGGGGGGCTCCTACAATGAGCAGTTCTTC
NA	NA	TRBJ1-2	TRBV23-1	CASSHAAGTHGYTF	TGCGCCAGCAGTCATGCAGCCGGGACACATGGCTACACCTTC
once	TRBD1	TRBJ2-1	TRBV27	CASSRQGASYNEQFF	TGTGCCAGCAGCAGACAGGGGGCTTCCTACAATGAGCAGTTCTTC
NA	NA	TRBJ2-2	TRBV29-1	CSPPGLPNTGELFF	TGCAGCCCTCCGGGACTCCCGAACACCGGGGAGCTGTTTTTT
NA	NA	TRBJ1-2	TRBV7-2	CASSPDGRWGYTF	TGTGCCAGCAGCCCGGACGGGAGATGGGGCTACACCTTC
NA	NA	TRBJ1-5	TRBV9	CASSAVPNQPQHF	TGTGCCAGCAGCGCCGTCCCCAATCAGCCCCAGCATTTT